These T cell receptor beta chains were read from a single sample in a study of CD8 T cells in Susac syndrome. TCRdb redid the calling of the immunoSEQ multiplex PCR reads with MiXCR, one entry per CDR3 protein. This sample has some 300,000 distinct CDR3 sequences; around 91% occur once, and the top ten carry approximately 0.18%. Sequenced material: CD8+ T cells from PBMCs. All receptors come from a human donor with multiple sclerosis. Each CDR3 is given with its conserved first and last residue. Fields, in order: J gene, V gene, D gene, clone size, CDR3 DNA, CDR3 protein. The D gene is left open where the match is weak. Only part of the rows carry a size: once, few, many, or a class if the clone is expanded.

j_gene: TRBJ2-5; v_gene: TRBV7-9; d_gene: .; abundance: .; CDR3nt: TGTGCCAGCAGCTTCGAGGGGGATCAGACCCAGTACTTC; CDR3aa: CASSFEGDQTQYF
j_gene: TRBJ2-5; v_gene: TRBV27; d_gene: TRBD2; abundance: .; CDR3nt: TGTGCCAGCAGTCCCCTAGCGGGAGAACCAGAGACCCAGTACTTC; CDR3aa: CASSPLAGEPETQYF
j_gene: TRBJ1-2; v_gene: TRBV27; d_gene: .; abundance: .; CDR3nt: TGTGCCAGCAGTTTACAGGGGCTTGGTGTTTATGGCTACACCTTC; CDR3aa: CASSLQGLGVYGYTF
j_gene: TRBJ2-5; v_gene: TRBV24-1; d_gene: TRBD2; abundance: .; CDR3nt: TGTGCCACCAGTGATTTTTCGGGAGGAGAAGAGACCCAGTACTTC; CDR3aa: CATSDFSGGEETQYF
j_gene: TRBJ2-7; v_gene: TRBV7-7; d_gene: .; abundance: few; CDR3nt: TGTGCTAGCAGCCTAGGGGATGGAGCCTACGAGCAGTACTTC; CDR3aa: CASSLGDGAYEQYF
j_gene: TRBJ1-2; v_gene: TRBV30; d_gene: TRBD1; abundance: few; CDR3nt: TGTGCCTGGGACCCCGGGACAGACTATGGCTACACCTTC; CDR3aa: CAWDPGTDYGYTF
j_gene: TRBJ2-2; v_gene: TRBV18; d_gene: .; abundance: .; CDR3nt: TGTGCCAGCTCCCCTGTCGGGACTTCGAACACCGGGGAGCTGTTTTTT; CDR3aa: CASSPVGTSNTGELFF
j_gene: TRBJ1-5; v_gene: TRBV28; d_gene: TRBD1; abundance: .; CDR3nt: TGTGCCAGCAGTGAATCCGGGACAGGGCTCAATCAGCCCCAGCATTTT; CDR3aa: CASSESGTGLNQPQHF
j_gene: TRBJ1-5; v_gene: TRBV30; d_gene: TRBD1; abundance: .; CDR3nt: TGTGCCTGGAGTGTACGAGGACAGGGATTTGGTCAGCCCCAGCATTTT; CDR3aa: CAWSVRGQGFGQPQHF
j_gene: TRBJ2-3; v_gene: TRBV4-3; d_gene: .; abundance: .; CDR3nt: TGCGCCAGCAGCGGAAGATCGGGGGGCACAGATACGCAGTATTTT; CDR3aa: CASSGRSGGTDTQYF
j_gene: TRBJ2-3; v_gene: TRBV11-2; d_gene: .; abundance: few; CDR3nt: TGTGCCAGCAGCTTAGTCCCTGCCCCAGATACGCAGTATTTT; CDR3aa: CASSLVPAPDTQYF
j_gene: TRBJ1-2; v_gene: TRBV2; d_gene: .; abundance: .; CDR3nt: TGTGCCAGCAAGGCACCCTATGGCTACACCTTC; CDR3aa: CASKAPYGYTF
j_gene: TRBJ2-1; v_gene: TRBV29-1; d_gene: .; abundance: once; CDR3nt: TGCAGCGTTCCCGGGGCTTACAATGAGCAGTTCTTC; CDR3aa: CSVPGAYNEQFF
j_gene: TRBJ2-1; v_gene: TRBV7-9; d_gene: TRBD2; abundance: .; CDR3nt: TGTGCCAGCAGCCTTCCTAGCGGGAGGGCACCGATCAATGAGCAGTTCTTC; CDR3aa: CASSLPSGRAPINEQFF